This TCR beta chain appears in the sequencing data of a study of shared clonotypes between healthy human individuals. Overall study: A couple of women and a few men aged 18 to 49 made up the donors.

This CDR3 has 17 amino acids. Trimming cost V 3 bases and J 2 bases, with 17 bases left between them. Germline CDR1 reads LNHNV; CDR2 reads YYDKDF (reference sequence). Concerning this clone: Antigen: not known.

All of the donors resided in Nashville, Tennessee, and each was a Caucasian adult. General study findings and limits: Even with large depth, rarefaction showed that sorted-subset sequencing was incomplete. Since donors were few, the genetic and exposure-history diversity represented was limited.

TCRdb's table, derived via immunoSEQ multiplex PCR, lists solely in-frame clones and lacks some. The sample shows around 510,000 clones, more than 95% of them seen only once. The rearrangement links TRBV15 to TRBJ1-5; D unclear. Sequencing was performed on naive CD4+ T cells sorted from blood. Subset of the sample: CD45RA+ positively selected. The TCR was taken from a woman aged 30 to 39 in good health. Here the CDR3 DNA reads TGTGCCACCAGCAGGGAACTTACGGGGATGCGCAATCAGCCCCAGCATTTT. Translated, it gives CATSRELTGMRNQPQHF.